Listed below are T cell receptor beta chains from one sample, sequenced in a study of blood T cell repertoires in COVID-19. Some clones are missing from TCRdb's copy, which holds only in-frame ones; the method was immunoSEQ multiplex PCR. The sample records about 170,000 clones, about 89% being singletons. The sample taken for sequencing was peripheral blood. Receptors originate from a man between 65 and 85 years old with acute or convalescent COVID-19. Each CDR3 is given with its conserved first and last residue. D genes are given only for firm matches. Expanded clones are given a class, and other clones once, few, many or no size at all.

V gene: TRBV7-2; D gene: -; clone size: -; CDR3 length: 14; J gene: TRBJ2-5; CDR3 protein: CASSLSWAGETQYF; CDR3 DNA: TGTGCCAGCAGCCTCTCCTGGGCAGGCGAGACCCAGTACTTC
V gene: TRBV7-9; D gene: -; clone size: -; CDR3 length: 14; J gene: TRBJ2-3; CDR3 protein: CASSPPGNTDTQYF; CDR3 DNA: TGTGCCAGCAGCCCCCCAGGCAACACAGATACGCAGTATTTT
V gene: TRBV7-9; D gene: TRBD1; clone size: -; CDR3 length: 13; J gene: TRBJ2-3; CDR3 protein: CASSSTGADTQYF; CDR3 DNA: TGTGCCAGCAGCTCCACAGGGGCAGATACGCAGTATTTT
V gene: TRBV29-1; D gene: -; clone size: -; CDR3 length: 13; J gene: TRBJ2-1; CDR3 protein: CSFRPSVISEQFF; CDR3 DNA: TGCAGCTTCAGGCCTAGCGTGATCAGTGAGCAGTTCTTC
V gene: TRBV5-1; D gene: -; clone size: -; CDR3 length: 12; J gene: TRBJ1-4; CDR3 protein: CASSLTIEKLFF; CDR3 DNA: TGCGCCAGCAGCTTGACAATTGAAAAACTGTTTTTT
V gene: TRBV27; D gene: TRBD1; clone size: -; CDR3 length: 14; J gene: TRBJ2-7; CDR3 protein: CASREMDRGNEQYF; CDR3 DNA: TGTGCCAGCAGGGAGATGGACAGGGGAAACGAGCAGTACTTC
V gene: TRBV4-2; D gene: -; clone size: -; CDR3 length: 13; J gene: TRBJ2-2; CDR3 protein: CASSQDITGELFF; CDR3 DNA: TGTGCCAGCAGCCAAGACATTACCGGGGAGCTGTTTTTT
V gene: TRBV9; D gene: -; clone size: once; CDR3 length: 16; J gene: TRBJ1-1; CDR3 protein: CASSPRGTGLNTEAFF; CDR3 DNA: TGTGCCAGCAGCCCGCGGGGAACGGGCCTTAACACTGAAGCTTTCTTT
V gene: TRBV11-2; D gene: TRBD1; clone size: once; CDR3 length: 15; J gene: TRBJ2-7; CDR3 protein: CASSPGTGVSYEQYF; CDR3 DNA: TGTGCCAGCAGCCCCGGGACAGGGGTTTCCTACGAGCAGTACTTC
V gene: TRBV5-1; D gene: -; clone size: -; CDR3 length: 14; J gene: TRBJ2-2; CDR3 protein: CASSWGGPTGELFF; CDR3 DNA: TGCGCCAGCAGCTGGGGGGGCCCCACCGGGGAGCTGTTTTTT
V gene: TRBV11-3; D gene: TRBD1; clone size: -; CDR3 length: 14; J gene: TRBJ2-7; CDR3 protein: CASCCPGQRVEQYF; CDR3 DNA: TGTGCCAGCTGCTGCCCGGGACAGAGGGTCGAGCAGTACTTC